This T cell receptor (beta chain) was captured by sequencing in a study of cytomegalovirus exposure and HLA in healthy donors. Whole-study findings and limits: The likely explanation for a cluster of highly shared sequence variants was sequencing artifact. The classifier reportedly diagnosed cytomegalovirus status with high specificity and sensitivity.

The CDR3 extends over 16 amino acids. Looked up from germline, CDR1 is SGHTA and CDR2 is FQGTGA. J gave up 3 bases and V 5 bases, and 8 bases lay outside the gene matches. Regarding this clone: Antigen specificity is unknown.

It was with 60 Vbeta and 13 Jbeta primers that the PCR ran. Sequenced by immunoSEQ multiplex PCR; TCRdb stores in-frame clones only, minus some. In the table there are over 65,000 clones, 60% to 80% of which are singletons. The chain combines TRBV7-3 with TRBJ2-3, with TRBD2 matching over 10 bases. The sequence derives from a middle-aged woman in good health and CMV-seronegative. Sequences were obtained from PBMCs. The DNA of the CDR3 is TGTGCCAGCAGCCTCGGTGCTAGCGGGAGTACAGATACGCAGTATTTT. Translating gives CASSLGASGSTDTQYF. Full variable domain (rest looked up from reference TRBV7-3 and TRBJ2-3): GAGVSQTPSNKVTEKGKYVELRCDPISGHTALYWYRQSLGQGPEFLIYFQGTGAADDSGLPNDRFFAVRPEGSVSTLKIQRTERGDSAVYLCASSLGASGSTDTQYFGPGTRLTVL.